The sequence of this T cell receptor (beta chain) was determined in a study of T cell repertoires in cytomegalovirus infection. Study context: CMV infection plus the matching HLA type was flagged by public TCR beta signatures.

This clonotype was counted between two and nine times. Its antigen remains unknown. MiXCR was run by TCRdb on the reads, yielding one entry per CDR3 protein. The data show about 740,000 distinct CDR3 sequences, roughly 36% seen once. Study findings and constraints: Of the TCR beta families, the public ones yielded a cumulative frequency that identified carriers of CMV plus the relevant HLA. There were HLA-C-restricted CMV-specific TCR beta clonotypes dominating the ex vivo response.

Input material: PBMCs. This clonotype was obtained from a human donor in good health (CMV status not recorded). Some clones in this sample may be carry-over from other donors' samples.

The CDR3 sequence: CSATYLQEAFF. CDR3 sequence (DNA): TGCAGTGCTACTTACTTGCAGGAAGCTTTCTTT. The chain carries TRBV20-1 and TRBJ1-1, with unresolved D. The V and J ends lost 4 bases and 8 bases respectively, with 11 bases between them. The CDR3 is 11 amino acids. Germline V gene sequence: CDR1 DFQATT, CDR2 SNEGSKA (reference sequence).